This is a list of T cell receptor beta chains from one sample in a study of blood T cell repertoires in COVID-19. Generated by immunoSEQ multiplex PCR, the TCRdb table keeps only in-frame clones and is missing some. The data show hundreds of thousands of clones, approximately 86% seen once. The specimen sequenced was PBMCs or T cells enriched from blood (not recorded which). These receptors were taken from a woman aged 55-70 years who had recovered from COVID-19. CDR3s include the opening cysteine and the closing phenylalanine or tryptophan. A D gene is named only where the DNA matches it firmly. Clone size is shown for a subset of rows, as once, few, many or a class of expanded clone.

v_call,clone_size,j_call,d_call,cdr3_nt,cdr3_aa
TRBV29-1,.,TRBJ2-1,TRBD1,TGCAGCGTTGAGGACAGGGCCGATGAGCAGTTCTTC,CSVEDRADEQFF
TRBV15,.,TRBJ2-5,.,TGTGCCACCAGCGGAGGGATCGGCGGAGCCTATGAGACCCAGTACTTC,CATSGGIGGAYETQYF
TRBV28,.,TRBJ1-1,TRBD1,TGTGCCAGCAGTTTCAGATCAGGACAGGTGAACACTGAAGCTTTCTTT,CASSFRSGQVNTEAFF
TRBV7-2,.,TRBJ2-2,TRBD1,TGTGCCAGCAGCCCCACCGGGACAGGGGGGACCGGGGAGCTGTTTTTT,CASSPTGTGGTGELFF
TRBV4-1,once,TRBJ1-1,.,TGCGCCAGCAGCCAAGAAGGAGCTTTAAACACTGAAGCTTTCTTT,CASSQEGALNTEAFF
TRBV7-2,.,TRBJ2-2,.,TGTGCCAGCAGTCCCCTGGGCAGGCGAAACACCGGGGAGCTGTTTTTT,CASSPLGRRNTGELFF
TRBV12-3/TRBV12-4,.,TRBJ1-2,.,TGTGCCAGCAGCTCCCGCGCGGGGGACGGCTACACCTTC,CASSSRAGDGYTF
TRBV19,.,TRBJ2-4,.,TGTGCCAGTAGTATAGTGGGCGCGGGGGCGGATAAAAACATTCAGTACTTC,CASSIVGAGADKNIQYF
TRBV11-2,once,TRBJ1-1,TRBD1,TGTGCCAGCAGCCTCTGGAAGGGGACAGTCAACACTGAAGCTTTCTTT,CASSLWKGTVNTEAFF
TRBV5-1,.,TRBJ1-1,.,TGCGCCAGCAGCGACTCCTTGACCCGGTCTGAAGCTTTCTTT,CASSDSLTRSEAFF
TRBV6-5,.,TRBJ1-2,.,TGTGCCAGCGGAGAGAGGGCCAAGAACTTC,CASGERAKNF
TRBV3-1/TRBV3-2,.,TRBJ1-4,TRBD1,TGTGCCAGCAGCCCCGGGACAGGGGGCGTCATAACTAATGAAAAACTGTTTTTT,CASSPGTGGVITNEKLFF
TRBV5-1,.,TRBJ1-5,TRBD1,TGCGCCAGCAGCTTGGGGCCACAGGGGGCAGGCAATCAGCCCCAGCATTTT,CASSLGPQGAGNQPQHF
TRBV10-3,.,TRBJ2-7,TRBD1,TGTGCCATCAGTGAGTCGATTGTGACAGGGTCGAGCGAGCAGTACTTC,CAISESIVTGSSEQYF
TRBV27,.,TRBJ1-5,.,TGTGCCAGCAGTTTATCTGGCCAGGGTTGGAATCAGCCCCAGCATTTT,CASSLSGQGWNQPQHF
TRBV5-1,.,TRBJ1-2,TRBD1,TGCGCCAGCAGCTGGGGACAGGGCTATGGCTACACCTTC,CASSWGQGYGYTF
TRBV12-3/TRBV12-4,.,TRBJ1-2,.,TGTGCCAGCAGTTTAGCTGGGGCATATGGCTACACCTTC,CASSLAGAYGYTF
TRBV5-1,once,TRBJ1-1,TRBD1,TGCGCCAGCAGCTTCAACGGACAGGGTGGCACTGAAGCTTTCTTT,CASSFNGQGGTEAFF